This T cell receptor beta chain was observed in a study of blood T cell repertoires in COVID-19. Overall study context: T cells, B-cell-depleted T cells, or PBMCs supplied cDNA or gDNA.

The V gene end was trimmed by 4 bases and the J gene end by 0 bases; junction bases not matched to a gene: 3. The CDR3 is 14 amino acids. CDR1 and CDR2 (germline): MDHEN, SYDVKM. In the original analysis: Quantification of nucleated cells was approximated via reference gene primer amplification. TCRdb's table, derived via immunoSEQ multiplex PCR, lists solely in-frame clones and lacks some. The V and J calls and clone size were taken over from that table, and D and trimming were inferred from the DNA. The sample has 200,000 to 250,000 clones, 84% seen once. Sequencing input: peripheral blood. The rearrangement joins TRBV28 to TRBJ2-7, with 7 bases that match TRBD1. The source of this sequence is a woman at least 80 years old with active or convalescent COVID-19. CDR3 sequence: CASSWTGRSYEQYF. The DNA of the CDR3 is TGTGCCAGCAGTTGGACAGGCCGCTCCTACGAGCAGTACTTC.